These T cell receptor beta chains were read from a single sample in a study of blood T cell repertoires in COVID-19. Using immunoSEQ multiplex PCR, the repertoire was profiled, and TCRdb retains in-frame clones only, with some absent. The repertoire has approximately 150,000 clones, around 76% of them found once; the top ten carry roughly 4.5%. What was sequenced was peripheral blood. The receptor set was obtained from a man aged 55 to 70 with acute or convalescent COVID-19. CDR3s include the opening cysteine and the closing phenylalanine or tryptophan. A D gene is named only where the DNA matches it firmly. Part of the rows lack a size; the others show once, few, many or a class for expanded clones.

cdr3_nt cdr3_aa clone_size j_call v_call d_call
TGTGCCAGCAGCTTAGCGGACAGGGTACAGCCCCAGCATTTT CASSLADRVQPQHF - TRBJ1-5 TRBV7-2 TRBD1
TGCGCCAGCAGCTTGGGATCCGCCGGGACATTTAGCACAGATACGCAGTATTTT CASSLGSAGTFSTDTQYF once TRBJ2-3 TRBV5-1 -
TGTGCCAGTAGTGGAGGCCTCTTCAATTCACCCCTCCACTTT CASSGGLFNSPLHF few TRBJ1-6 TRBV19 -
TGCAGCGTCTCTCTTGATGGGAAACAGGGGAATGGCTACACCTTC CSVSLDGKQGNGYTF - TRBJ1-2 TRBV29-1 TRBD1
TGTGCCATCAGTGAGCCCGGGGACAGGGCCTACGAGCAGTACTTC CAISEPGDRAYEQYF - TRBJ2-7 TRBV10-3 TRBD1
TGTGCCAGTAGTGTGGCTCACAATCAGCCCCAGCATTTT CASSVAHNQPQHF - TRBJ1-5 TRBV19 -
TGTGCCAGCAGAACAGGGGGGTACGAGCAGTACTTC CASRTGGYEQYF - TRBJ2-7 TRBV28 TRBD1
TGTGCCAGCAGCTCGCTGGCTGCAGATTCGGCCAAAAACATTCAGTACTTC CASSSLAADSAKNIQYF - TRBJ2-4 TRBV11-2 -
TGTGCCAGCATCACAAAATACGGACAGTCCACCGGGGAGCTGTTTTTT CASITKYGQSTGELFF - TRBJ2-2 TRBV7-9 -
TGTGCCAGCAGCCCTACTAGCGGGACTTACAATGAGCAGTTCTTC CASSPTSGTYNEQFF few TRBJ2-1 TRBV6-4 TRBD2
TGTGCCAGCAGCTTTAGCCACCGGGGGGCCTACAATGAGCAGTTCTTC CASSFSHRGAYNEQFF - TRBJ2-1 TRBV11-2 TRBD2
TGTGCCAGCTCACGGACAGGCGAAGCCTACGAGCAGTACTTC CASSRTGEAYEQYF - TRBJ2-7 TRBV18 TRBD1
TGTGCCAGCAGCCCGAGCGGGAGGGTTTCAGATACGCAGTATTTT CASSPSGRVSDTQYF - TRBJ2-3 TRBV9 TRBD2
TGCAGTGCTAGGGAGTATGGCTACACCTTC CSAREYGYTF - TRBJ1-2 TRBV20-1 -
TGTGCCTGGAGTGTAGGGGGGGGCTCGGGCACAGATACGCAGTATTTT CAWSVGGGSGTDTQYF - TRBJ2-3 TRBV30 -
TGCGCCAGCAGCCCGTACCCCGGGACACGACAAGAGACCCAGTACTTC CASSPYPGTRQETQYF - TRBJ2-5 TRBV5-1 -